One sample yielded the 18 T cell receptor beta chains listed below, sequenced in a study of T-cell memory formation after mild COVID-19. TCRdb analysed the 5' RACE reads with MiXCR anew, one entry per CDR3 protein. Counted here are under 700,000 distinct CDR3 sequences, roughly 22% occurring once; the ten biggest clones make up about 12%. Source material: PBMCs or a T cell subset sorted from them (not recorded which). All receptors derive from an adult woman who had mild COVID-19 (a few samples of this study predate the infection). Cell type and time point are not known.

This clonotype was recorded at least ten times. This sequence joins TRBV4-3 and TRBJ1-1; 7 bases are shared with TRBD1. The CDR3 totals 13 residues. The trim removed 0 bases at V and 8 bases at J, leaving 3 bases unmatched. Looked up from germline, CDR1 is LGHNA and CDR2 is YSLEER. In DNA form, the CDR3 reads TGCGCCAGCAGCCAAGATAGGGGACAGGAAGCTTTCTTT. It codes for CASSQDRGQEAFF.

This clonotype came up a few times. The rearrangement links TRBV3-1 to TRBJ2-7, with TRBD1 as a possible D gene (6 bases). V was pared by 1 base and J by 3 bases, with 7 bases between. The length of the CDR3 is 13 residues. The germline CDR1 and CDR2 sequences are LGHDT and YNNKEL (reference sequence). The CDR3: CASSQVQGYEQYF. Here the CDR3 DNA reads TGTGCCAGCAGCCAAGTACAGGGCTACGAGCAGTACTTC.

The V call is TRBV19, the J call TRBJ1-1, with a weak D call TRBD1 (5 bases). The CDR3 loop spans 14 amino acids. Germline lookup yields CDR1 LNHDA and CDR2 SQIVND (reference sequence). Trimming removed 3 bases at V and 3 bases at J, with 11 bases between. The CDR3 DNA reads TGTGCCAGTAGTATTAGGGACCGGGACACTGAAGCTTTCTTT. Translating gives CASSIRDRDTEAFF.

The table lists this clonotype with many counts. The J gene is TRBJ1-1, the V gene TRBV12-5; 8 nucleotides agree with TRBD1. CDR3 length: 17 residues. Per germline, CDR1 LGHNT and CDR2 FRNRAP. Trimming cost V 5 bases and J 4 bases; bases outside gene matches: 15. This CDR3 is CASGLNSGTGWGTEAFF. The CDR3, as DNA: TGTGCTAGTGGTCTTAATTCCGGGACAGGATGGGGCACTGAAGCTTTCTTT.

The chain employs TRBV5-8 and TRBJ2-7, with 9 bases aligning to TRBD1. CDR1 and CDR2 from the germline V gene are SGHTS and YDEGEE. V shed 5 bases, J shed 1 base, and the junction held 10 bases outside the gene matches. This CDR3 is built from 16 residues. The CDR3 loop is CASRLRRQGGSYEQYF. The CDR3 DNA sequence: TGTGCCAGCAGACTTAGGAGACAGGGGGGTTCCTACGAGCAGTACTTC.

CDR3: CASSALMEQYF. CDR3 DNA: TGTGCCAGCAGCGCTCTTATGGAGCAGTACTTC. V is TRBV14 and J is TRBJ2-7; D unclear. CDR3 length: 11 residues. Trimming took 5 bases from V and 7 from J, leaving 9 bases between them. CDR1 and CDR2 (germline): SGHDN, FVKESK.

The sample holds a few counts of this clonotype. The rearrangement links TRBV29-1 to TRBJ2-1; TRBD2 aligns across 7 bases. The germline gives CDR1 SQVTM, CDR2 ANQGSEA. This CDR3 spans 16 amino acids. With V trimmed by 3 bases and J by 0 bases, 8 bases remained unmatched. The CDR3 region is CSVEWLAASSYNEQFF. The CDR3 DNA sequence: TGCAGCGTTGAGTGGCTAGCGGCTAGCTCCTACAATGAGCAGTTCTTC.

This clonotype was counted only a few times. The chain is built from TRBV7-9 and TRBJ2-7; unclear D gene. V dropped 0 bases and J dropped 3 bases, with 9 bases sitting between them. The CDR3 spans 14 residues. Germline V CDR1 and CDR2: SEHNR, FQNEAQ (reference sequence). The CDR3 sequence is CASSLAPGHYEQYF. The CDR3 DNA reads TGTGCCAGCAGCTTAGCACCCGGCCACTACGAGCAGTACTTC.

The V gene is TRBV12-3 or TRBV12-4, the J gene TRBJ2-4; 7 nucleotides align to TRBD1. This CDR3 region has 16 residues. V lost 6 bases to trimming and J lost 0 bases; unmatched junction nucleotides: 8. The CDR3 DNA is TGTGCCAGCAGCAAGGGACAGATATTAGCCAAAAACATTCAGTACTTC. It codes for CASSKGQILAKNIQYF.

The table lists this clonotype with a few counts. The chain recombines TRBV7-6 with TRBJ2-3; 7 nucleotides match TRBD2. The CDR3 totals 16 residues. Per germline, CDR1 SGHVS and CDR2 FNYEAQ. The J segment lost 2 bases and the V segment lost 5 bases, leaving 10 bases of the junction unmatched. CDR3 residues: CASSRSGTGNTDTQYF. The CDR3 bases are TGTGCCAGCAGCCGAAGCGGGACTGGCAACACAGATACGCAGTATTTT.

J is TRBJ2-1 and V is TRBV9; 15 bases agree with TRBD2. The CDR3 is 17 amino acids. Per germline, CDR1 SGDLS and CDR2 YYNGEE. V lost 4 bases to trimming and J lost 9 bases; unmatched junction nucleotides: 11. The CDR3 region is CASSSRTSGRGESEQFF. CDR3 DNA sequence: TGTGCCAGCAGCTCTCGGACTAGCGGGAGGGGGGAGAGTGAGCAGTTCTTC.

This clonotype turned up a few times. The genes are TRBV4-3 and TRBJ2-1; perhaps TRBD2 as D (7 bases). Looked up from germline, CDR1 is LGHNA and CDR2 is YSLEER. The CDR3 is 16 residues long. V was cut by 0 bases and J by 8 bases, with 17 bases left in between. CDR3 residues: CASSQDSSGGGDEQFF. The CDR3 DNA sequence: TGCGCCAGCAGCCAAGATTCTAGCGGAGGGGGAGATGAGCAGTTCTTC.

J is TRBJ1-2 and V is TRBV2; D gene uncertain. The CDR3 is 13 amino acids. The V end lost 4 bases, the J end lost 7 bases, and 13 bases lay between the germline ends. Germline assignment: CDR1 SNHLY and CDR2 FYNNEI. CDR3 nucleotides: TGTGCCAGCAGTGTCAGCCCTATGAGTGGCTACACCTTC. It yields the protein CASSVSPMSGYTF.

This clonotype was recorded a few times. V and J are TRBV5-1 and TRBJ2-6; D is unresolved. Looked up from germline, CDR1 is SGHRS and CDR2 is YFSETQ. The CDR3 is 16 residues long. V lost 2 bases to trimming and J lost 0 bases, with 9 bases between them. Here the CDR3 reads CASSFQYGSGANVLTF. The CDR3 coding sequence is TGCGCCAGCAGCTTCCAATACGGCTCTGGGGCCAACGTCCTGACTTTC.

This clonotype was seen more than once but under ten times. CDR3 nucleotides: TGTGCCAGCAGCCAACGGTGGGATTCACCCCTCCACTTT. Protein product: CASSQRWDSPLHF. The gene calls are TRBV14 and TRBJ1-6; D ambiguous. Trimming left V 2 bases short and J 8 bases short, with 7 bases between. In germline, CDR1 is SGHDN, CDR2 FVKESK. The CDR3 covers 13 residues.

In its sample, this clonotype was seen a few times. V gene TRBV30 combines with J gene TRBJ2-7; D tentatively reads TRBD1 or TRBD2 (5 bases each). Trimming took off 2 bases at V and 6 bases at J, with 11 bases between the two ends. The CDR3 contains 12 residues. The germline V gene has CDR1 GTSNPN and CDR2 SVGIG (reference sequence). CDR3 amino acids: CAWSWGTGEQYF. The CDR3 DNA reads TGTGCCTGGAGTTGGGGGACGGGCGAGCAGTACTTC.

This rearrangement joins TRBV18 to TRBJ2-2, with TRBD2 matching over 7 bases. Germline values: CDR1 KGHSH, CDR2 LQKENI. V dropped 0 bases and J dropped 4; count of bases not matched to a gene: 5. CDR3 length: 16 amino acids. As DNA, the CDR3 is TGTGCCAGCTCACCACCGGGACTACAGATCACCGGGGAGCTGTTTTTT. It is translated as CASSPPGLQITGELFF.

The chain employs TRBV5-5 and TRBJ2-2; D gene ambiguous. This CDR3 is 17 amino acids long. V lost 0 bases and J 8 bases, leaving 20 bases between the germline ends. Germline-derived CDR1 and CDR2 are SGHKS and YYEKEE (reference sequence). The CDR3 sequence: CASSLAQDPRAAGELFF. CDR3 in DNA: TGTGCCAGCAGCTTGGCCCAGGACCCCCGTGCAGCGGGGGAGCTGTTTTTT.